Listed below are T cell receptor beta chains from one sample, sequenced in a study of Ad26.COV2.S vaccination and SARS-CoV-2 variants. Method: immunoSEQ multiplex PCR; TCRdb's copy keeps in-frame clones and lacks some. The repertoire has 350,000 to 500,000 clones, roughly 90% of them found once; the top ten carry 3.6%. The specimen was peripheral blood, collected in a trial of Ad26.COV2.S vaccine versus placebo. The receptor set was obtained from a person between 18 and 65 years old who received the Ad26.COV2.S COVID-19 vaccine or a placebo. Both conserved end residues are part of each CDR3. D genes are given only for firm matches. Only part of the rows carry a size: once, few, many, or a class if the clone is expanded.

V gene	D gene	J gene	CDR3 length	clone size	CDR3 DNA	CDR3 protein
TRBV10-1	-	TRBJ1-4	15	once	TGCGCCAGCAGTGAGTCCGGGGGGGTCGGAGAAAAACTGTTTTTT	CASSESGGVGEKLFF
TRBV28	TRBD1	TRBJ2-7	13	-	TGTGCCAGCAGTGGGGGACAGGGGGACGAGCAGTACTTC	CASSGGQGDEQYF
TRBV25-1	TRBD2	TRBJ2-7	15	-	TGTGCCAGCAGTGAAGCCCCGGGGGGATCCTACGAGCAGTACTTC	CASSEAPGGSYEQYF
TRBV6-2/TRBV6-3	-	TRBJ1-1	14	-	TGTGCCAGCAGTTACTCTGGCAGAGAAACTGAAGCTTTCTTT	CASSYSGRETEAFF
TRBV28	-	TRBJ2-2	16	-	TGTGCCAGCAGTTTACGTAAGGGGTCTTCGACCGGGGAGCTGTTTTTT	CASSLRKGSSTGELFF
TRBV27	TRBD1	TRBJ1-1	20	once	TGTGCCAGCAGTTCCATTCGGACAGGGGGGGTCCTAGGATTGAACACTGAAGCTTTCTTT	CASSSIRTGGVLGLNTEAFF
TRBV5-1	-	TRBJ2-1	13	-	TGCGCCAGCAGCTCGGTACAGTGGAATGAGCAGTTCTTC	CASSSVQWNEQFF
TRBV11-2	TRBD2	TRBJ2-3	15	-	TGTGCCAGCAGCTTAGGAGGACTAGACACAGATACGCAGTATTTT	CASSLGGLDTDTQYF
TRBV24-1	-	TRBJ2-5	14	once	TGTGCCACCAGTGACCAACTAGCTGGAGAGACCCAGTACTTC	CATSDQLAGETQYF
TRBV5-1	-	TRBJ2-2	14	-	TGCGCCAGCAGCTTAGGCGGGGTCCCCGGGGAGCTGTTTTTT	CASSLGGVPGELFF
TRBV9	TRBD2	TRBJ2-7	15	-	TGTGCCAGCAGCGCTAGCGGGGCGGACTCCTACGAGCAGTACTTC	CASSASGADSYEQYF
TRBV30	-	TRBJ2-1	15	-	TGTGCCTGGAGTGTACTGGACAGCTCCTACAATGAGCAGTTCTTC	CAWSVLDSSYNEQFF
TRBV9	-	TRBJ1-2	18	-	TGTGCCAGCAGCCTAAGGACTGCTTTGGGGGGCGCAGACTATGGCTACACCTTC	CASSLRTALGGADYGYTF
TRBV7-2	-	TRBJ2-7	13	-	TGTGCCAGCAGCTCATACAGAGCCTACGAGCAGTACTTC	CASSSYRAYEQYF
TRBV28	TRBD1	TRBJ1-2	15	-	TGTGCCAGCAGTTTATCGACAGGGGGCGGCTATGGCTACACCTTC	CASSLSTGGGYGYTF
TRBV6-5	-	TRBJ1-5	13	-	TGTGCCAGCAGTCGCAGGGAGGATCAGCCCCAGCATTTT	CASSRREDQPQHF
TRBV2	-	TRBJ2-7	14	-	TGTGCCAGCAGTGGAGGCCTAGCGCCGGAGTGGCAGTACTTC	CASSGGLAPEWQYF
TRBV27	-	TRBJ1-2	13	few	TGTGCCAGCAGTTTCGGGACGGATTATGGCTACACCTTC	CASSFGTDYGYTF
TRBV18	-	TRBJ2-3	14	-	TGTGCCAGCTCACCTACTTCAGGTTCTGATACGCAGTATTTT	CASSPTSGSDTQYF
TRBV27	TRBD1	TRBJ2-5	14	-	TGTGCCAGCAGGCGACCGGGACAGGGGGAGACCCAGTACTTC	CASRRPGQGETQYF
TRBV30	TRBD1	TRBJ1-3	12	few	TGTGCCTGGAGAGGGGGCGGAAACACCATATATTTT	CAWRGGGNTIYF
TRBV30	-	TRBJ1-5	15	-	TGTGCCTGGAGTGTAGGGGGACCGCATAATCAGCCCCAGCATTTT	CAWSVGGPHNQPQHF
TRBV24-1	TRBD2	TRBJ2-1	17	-	TGTGCCACCAGTGATGGGACTAGCGGGGGGCCCTACAATGAGCAGTTCTTC	CATSDGTSGGPYNEQFF
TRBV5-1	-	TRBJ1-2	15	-	TGCGCCAGCAGCTTGATAATTGGCGAAAACTATGGCTACACCTTC	CASSLIIGENYGYTF
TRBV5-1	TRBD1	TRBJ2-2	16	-	TGCGCCAGCAGCGCAATCGGGACAGGGAACACCGGGGAGCTGTTTTTT	CASSAIGTGNTGELFF
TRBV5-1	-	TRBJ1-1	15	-	TGCGCCAGCAGCCTCCCAGGGGACGGGGACACTGAAGCTTTCTTT	CASSLPGDGDTEAFF
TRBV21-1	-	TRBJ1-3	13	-	TGTGCCAGCCGACAGGGGCCGTGGGACACCATATATTTT	CASRQGPWDTIYF
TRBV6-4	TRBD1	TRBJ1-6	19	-	TGTGCCAGCAGTGACCCAACAGGGGGCGCGTTATCCTATAATTCACCCCTCCACTTT	CASSDPTGGALSYNSPLHF
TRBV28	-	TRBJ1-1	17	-	TGTGCCAGCAGTTTATCATTTCTGGAGCCCGGACAGTATGAAGCTTTCTTT	CASSLSFLEPGQYEAFF
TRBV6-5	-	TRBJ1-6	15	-	TGTGCCAGCAGTAAGGACAGACCATATAATTCACCCCTCCACTTT	CASSKDRPYNSPLHF
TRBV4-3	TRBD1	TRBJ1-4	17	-	TGCGCCAGCAGCCAAGATTGGGCGGGACAGGGGAAGGAAAAACTGTTTTTT	CASSQDWAGQGKEKLFF
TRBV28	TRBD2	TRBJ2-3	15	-	TGTGCCAGCAGTGGGACTAGCGGGGGAGTTGATACGCAGTATTTT	CASSGTSGGVDTQYF
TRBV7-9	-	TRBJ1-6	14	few	TGTGCCAGCAGCCACGGGCCCAACCAATCACCCCTCCACTTT	CASSHGPNQSPLHF
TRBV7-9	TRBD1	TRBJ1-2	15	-	TGTGCCAGCAGCGGGACAGGGGCTTATTCACAAGGCTACACCTTC	CASSGTGAYSQGYTF
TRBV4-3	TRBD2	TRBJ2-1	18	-	TGCGCCAGCAGCCAAGAAGGAACTAGCGGGGGCCCCTACAATGAGCAGTTCTTC	CASSQEGTSGGPYNEQFF
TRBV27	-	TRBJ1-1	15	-	TGTGCCAGCAGTTTCCTACAGGGAGGGCACACTGAAGCTTTCTTT	CASSFLQGGHTEAFF
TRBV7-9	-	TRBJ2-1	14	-	TGTGCCAGCAGCCAGATTGAAAAGTACAATGAGCAGTTCTTC	CASSQIEKYNEQFF
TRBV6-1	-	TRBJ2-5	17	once	TGTGCCAGCAGTGAGAGTCGCGGGGGCCTCCGGAGAGAGACCCAGTACTTC	CASSESRGGLRRETQYF
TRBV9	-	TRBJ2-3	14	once	TGTGCCAGCAGCGTAGGAATCGGTAGAGATACGCAGTATTTT	CASSVGIGRDTQYF
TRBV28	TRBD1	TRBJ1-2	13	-	TGTGCCAGCGGACTTACAGGGGGCTGGGGCTACACCTTC	CASGLTGGWGYTF
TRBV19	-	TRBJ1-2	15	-	TGTGCCAGTAACCTACACTCGAGGGGGGTAGATGGCTACACCTTC	CASNLHSRGVDGYTF
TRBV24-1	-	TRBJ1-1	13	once	TGTGCCACCAGTGACTCCCTTGAGACTGAAGCTTTCTTT	CATSDSLETEAFF
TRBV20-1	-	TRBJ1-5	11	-	TGCAGTGCTACCGAGAATCAGCCCCAGCATTTT	CSATENQPQHF
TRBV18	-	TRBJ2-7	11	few	TGTGCCAGCTCAACAGGGAACGAGCAGTACTTC	CASSTGNEQYF
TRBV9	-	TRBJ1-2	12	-	TGTGCCAGCGGGAGGACTGGAGATGGCTACACCTTC	CASGRTGDGYTF
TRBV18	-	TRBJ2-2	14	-	TGTGCCAGCTCACCTGCCGCGAACTCCGGGGAGCTGTTTTTT	CASSPAANSGELFF
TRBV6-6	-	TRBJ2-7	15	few	TGTGCCAGCAGTTACTCGCTCGGGAGCTCCTACGAGCAGTACTTC	CASSYSLGSSYEQYF
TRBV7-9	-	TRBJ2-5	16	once	TGTGCCAGCAGCCCCTCCGGGCAGGGAACCCAAGAGACCCAGTACTTC	CASSPSGQGTQETQYF
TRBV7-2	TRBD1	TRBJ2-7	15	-	TGTGCCAGCAGCTTCACCGGGACAGCCTCTGGGGAGCAGTACTTC	CASSFTGTASGEQYF
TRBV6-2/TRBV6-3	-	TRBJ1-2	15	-	TGTGCCAGCAGTAATCCTCTCTCCCAGCACTATGGCTACACCTTC	CASSNPLSQHYGYTF
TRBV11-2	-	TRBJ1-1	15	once	TGTGCCAGCAGCTTACCCCTTGGGGGGAGCACTGAAGCTTTCTTT	CASSLPLGGSTEAFF
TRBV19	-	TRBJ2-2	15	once	TGTGCCAGTACCCTTGCACCTACGCGCACCGGGGAGCTGTTTTTT	CASTLAPTRTGELFF
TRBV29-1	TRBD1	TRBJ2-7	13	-	TGCAGCGTTCCCCAGGGGGCGGCTGCCGAGCAGTACTTC	CSVPQGAAAEQYF
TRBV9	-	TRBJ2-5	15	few	TGTGCCAGCAGCGTAGGGGCCAGGTCCGAAGAGACCCAGTACTTC	CASSVGARSEETQYF
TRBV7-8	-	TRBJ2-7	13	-	TGTGCCAGCAGCGTGACAGTTTCCTACGAGCAGTACTTC	CASSVTVSYEQYF